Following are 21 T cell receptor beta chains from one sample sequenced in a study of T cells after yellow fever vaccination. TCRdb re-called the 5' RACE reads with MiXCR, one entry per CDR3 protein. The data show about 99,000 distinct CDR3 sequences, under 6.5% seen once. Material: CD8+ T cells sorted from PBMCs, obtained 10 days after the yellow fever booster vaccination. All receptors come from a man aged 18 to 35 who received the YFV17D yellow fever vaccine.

This CDR3 is CASSTFGQGATGELFF. CDR3 nucleotides: TGTGCCAGCAGTACTTTCGGACAGGGTGCCACCGGGGAGCTGTTTTTT. The genes are TRBV6-5 and TRBJ2-2; 8 positions match TRBD1. Germline V CDR1 and CDR2: MNHEY, SVGAGI. V was pared by 5 bases and J by 4 bases, with 9 bases of the junction left unmatched. The CDR3 loop spans 16 amino acids.

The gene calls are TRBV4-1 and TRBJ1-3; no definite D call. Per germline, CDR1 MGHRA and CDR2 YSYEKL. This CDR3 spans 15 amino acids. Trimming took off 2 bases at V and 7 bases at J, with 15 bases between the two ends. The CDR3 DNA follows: TGCGCCAGCAGCCAATCCGGAGGCCCCTCGAACACCATATATTTT. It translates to CASSQSGGPSNTIYF.

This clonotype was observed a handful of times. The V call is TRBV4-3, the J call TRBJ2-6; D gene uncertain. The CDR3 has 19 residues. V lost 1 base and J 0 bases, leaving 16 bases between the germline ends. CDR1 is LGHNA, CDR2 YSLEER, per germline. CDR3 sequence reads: CASSQVLGWSSSGANVLTF. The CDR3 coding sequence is TGCGCCAGCAGCCAAGTCTTAGGTTGGTCGAGCTCTGGGGCCAACGTCCTGACTTTC.

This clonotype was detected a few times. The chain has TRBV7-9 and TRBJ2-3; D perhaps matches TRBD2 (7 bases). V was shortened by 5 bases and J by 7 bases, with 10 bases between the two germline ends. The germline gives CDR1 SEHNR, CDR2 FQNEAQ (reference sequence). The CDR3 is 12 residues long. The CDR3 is CASSGGANTQYF. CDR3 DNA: TGTGCCAGCAGCGGGGGGGCAAATACGCAGTATTTT.

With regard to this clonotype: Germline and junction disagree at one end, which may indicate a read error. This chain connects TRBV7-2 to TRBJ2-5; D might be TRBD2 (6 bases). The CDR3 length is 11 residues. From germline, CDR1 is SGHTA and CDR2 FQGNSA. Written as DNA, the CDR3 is TGTGCCTCCTCACTGGGGGGAATCGCCTCCTTC. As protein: CASSLGGIASF.

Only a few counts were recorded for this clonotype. As DNA, the CDR3 is TGTGCCAGCAGTCTCAGGGTCACCTACGAGCAGTACTTC. Its translation: CASSLRVTYEQYF. The V and J genes are TRBV27 and TRBJ2-7; tentative D call: TRBD1 (5 bases). The V end was cut by 5 bases, the J end by 2 bases, with 10 bases between. The CDR3 runs 13 residues. Germline lookup yields CDR1 MNHEY and CDR2 SMNVEV (reference sequence).

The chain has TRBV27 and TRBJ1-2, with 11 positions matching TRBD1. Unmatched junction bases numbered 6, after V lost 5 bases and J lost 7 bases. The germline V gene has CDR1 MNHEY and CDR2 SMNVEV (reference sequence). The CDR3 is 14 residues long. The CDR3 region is CASSPDRGRGGYTF. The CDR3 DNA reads TGTGCCAGCAGTCCGGACAGGGGGCGCGGTGGCTACACCTTC.

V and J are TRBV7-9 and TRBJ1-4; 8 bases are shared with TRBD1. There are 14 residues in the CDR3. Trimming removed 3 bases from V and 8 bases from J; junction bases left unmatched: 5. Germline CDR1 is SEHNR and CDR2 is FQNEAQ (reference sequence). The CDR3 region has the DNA TGTGCCAGCAGCTTTCAGGGGGCTGGGGAAAAACTGTTTTTT. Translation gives CASSFQGAGEKLFF. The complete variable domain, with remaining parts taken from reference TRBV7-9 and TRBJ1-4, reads DTGVSQNPRHKITKRGQNVTFRCDPISEHNRLYWYRQTLGQGPEFLTYFQNEAQLEKSRLLSDRFSAERPKGSFSTLEIQRTEQGDSAMYLCASSFQGAGEKLFFGSGTQLSVL.

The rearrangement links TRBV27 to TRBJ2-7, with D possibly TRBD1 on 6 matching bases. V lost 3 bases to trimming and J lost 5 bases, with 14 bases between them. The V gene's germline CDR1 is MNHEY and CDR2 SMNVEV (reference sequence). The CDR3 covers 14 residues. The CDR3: CASSFGGAYNEQYF. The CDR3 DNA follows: TGTGCCAGCAGTTTTGGGGGCGCGTACAACGAGCAGTACTTC.

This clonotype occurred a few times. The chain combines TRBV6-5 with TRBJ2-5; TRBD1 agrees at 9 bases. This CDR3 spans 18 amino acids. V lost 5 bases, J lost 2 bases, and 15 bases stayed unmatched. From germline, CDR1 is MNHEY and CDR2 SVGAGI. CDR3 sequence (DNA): TGTGCCAGCAGTCACCCCCGGGACAGGGCTTGGGGTCAAGAGACCCAGTACTTC. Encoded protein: CASSHPRDRAWGQETQYF.

CDR3 sequence: CATTSLGARWEQFF. The CDR3 region has the DNA TGTGCCACCACCAGTCTGGGAGCCCGTTGGGAGCAGTTCTTC. The chain has TRBV15 and TRBJ2-1, with D possibly being TRBD2 (5 bases). The V end lost 7 bases, the J end lost 10 bases, and 20 bases lay between the germline ends. The CDR3 is made up of 14 amino acids. CDR1 LNHNV and CDR2 YYDKDF come from the germline V gene (reference sequence).

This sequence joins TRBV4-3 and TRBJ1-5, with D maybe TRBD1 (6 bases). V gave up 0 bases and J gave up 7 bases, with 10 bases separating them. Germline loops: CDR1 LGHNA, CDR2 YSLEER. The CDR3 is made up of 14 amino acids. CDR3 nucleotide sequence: TGCGCCAGCAGCCAAGATAGGGGGATCCAGCCCCAGCATTTT. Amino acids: CASSQDRGIQPQHF.

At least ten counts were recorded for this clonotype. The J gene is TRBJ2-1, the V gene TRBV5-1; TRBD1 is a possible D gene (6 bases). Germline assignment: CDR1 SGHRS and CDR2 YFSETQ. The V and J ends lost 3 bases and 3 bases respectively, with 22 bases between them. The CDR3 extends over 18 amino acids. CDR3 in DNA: TGCGCCAGCAGCTCCACCCTACAGGGAGTAGGGCTCTACAATGAGCAGTTCTTC. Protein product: CASSSTLQGVGLYNEQFF.

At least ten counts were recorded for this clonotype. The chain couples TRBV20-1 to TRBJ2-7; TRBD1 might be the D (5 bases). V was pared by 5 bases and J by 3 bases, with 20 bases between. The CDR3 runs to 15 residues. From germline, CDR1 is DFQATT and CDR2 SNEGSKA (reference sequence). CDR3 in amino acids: CSASPNRLGDYEQYF. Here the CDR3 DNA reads TGCAGTGCTTCACCAAACCGGCTAGGGGACTACGAGCAGTACTTC.

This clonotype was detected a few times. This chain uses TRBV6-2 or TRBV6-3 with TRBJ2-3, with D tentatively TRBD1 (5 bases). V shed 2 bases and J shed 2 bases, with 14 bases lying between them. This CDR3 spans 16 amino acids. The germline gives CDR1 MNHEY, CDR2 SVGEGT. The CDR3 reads CASSYANRRFTDTQYF. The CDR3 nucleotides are TGTGCCAGCAGTTACGCTAACAGGAGATTCACAGATACGCAGTATTTT.

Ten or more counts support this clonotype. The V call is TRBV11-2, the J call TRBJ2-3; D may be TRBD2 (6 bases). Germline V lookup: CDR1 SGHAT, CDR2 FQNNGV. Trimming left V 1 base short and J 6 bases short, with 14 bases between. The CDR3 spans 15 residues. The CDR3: CASSLGVLARDTQYF. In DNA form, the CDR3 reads TGTGCCAGCAGCTTAGGGGTTCTAGCGAGGGATACGCAGTATTTT. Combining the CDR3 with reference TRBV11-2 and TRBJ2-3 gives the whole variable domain EAGVAQSPRYKIIEKRQSVAFWCNPISGHATLYWYQQILGQGPKLLIQFQNNGVVDDSQLPKDRFSAERLKGVDSTLKIQPAKLEDSAVYLCASSLGVLARDTQYFGPGTRLTVL.

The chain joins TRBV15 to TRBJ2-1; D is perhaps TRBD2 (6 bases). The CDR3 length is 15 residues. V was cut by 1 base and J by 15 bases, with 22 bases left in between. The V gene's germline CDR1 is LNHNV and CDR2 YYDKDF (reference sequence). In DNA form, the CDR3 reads TGTGCCACCAGCAGAGTAAAAGGAGGGTTTCTTGGAATGTTCTTC. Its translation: CATSRVKGGFLGMFF.

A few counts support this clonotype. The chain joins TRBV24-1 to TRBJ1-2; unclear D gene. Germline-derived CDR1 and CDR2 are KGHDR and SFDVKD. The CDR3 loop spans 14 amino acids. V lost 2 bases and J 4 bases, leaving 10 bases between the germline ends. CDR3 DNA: TGTGCCACCAGTGATTCGAGACTCAGCTATGGCTACACCTTC. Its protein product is CATSDSRLSYGYTF.

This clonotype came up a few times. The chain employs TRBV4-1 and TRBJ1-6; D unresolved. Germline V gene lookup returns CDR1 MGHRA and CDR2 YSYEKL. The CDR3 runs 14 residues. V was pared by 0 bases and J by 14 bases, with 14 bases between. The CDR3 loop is CASSQDLSGYALHF. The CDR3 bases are TGCGCCAGCAGCCAAGATCTTTCGGGGTATGCCCTCCACTTT.

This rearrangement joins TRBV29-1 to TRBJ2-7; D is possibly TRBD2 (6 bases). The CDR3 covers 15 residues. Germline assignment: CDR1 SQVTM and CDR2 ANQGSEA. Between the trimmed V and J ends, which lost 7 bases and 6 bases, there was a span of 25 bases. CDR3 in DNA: TGCAGCGGTCTCGACCCGTACGGGGGTGGGATCGAGCAGTACTTC. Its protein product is CSGLDPYGGGIEQYF.

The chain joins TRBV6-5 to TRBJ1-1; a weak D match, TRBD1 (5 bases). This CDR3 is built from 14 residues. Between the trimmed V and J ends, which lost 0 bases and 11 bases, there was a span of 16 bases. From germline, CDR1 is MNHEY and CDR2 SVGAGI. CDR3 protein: CASSYSMGDDGAFF. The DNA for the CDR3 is TGTGCCAGCAGTTACTCGATGGGGGACGATGGGGCTTTCTTT.